Listed below are T cell receptor beta chains from one sample, sequenced in a study of vaccination and CD4 T cells after COVID-19. TCRdb re-called the PCR reads with MiXCR, one entry per CDR3 protein. The data contain fewer than 20,000 distinct CDR3 sequences, around 45% of them singletons. These receptors have no known antigen. Sequenced here: CD4+ T cells from blood, cultured in vitro, sampled after SARS-CoV-2 vaccination. All receptors come from a human donor who had recovered from COVID-19. CDR3s include the opening cysteine and the closing phenylalanine or tryptophan. D genes are given only for firm matches. Some rows mark clone size as missing; the rest say once, few, many or name a class of expanded clone.

>TRBV7-2|NA|NA|TRBJ1-5
CASSQDGGFQPQHF
TGCGCCAGCAGCCAAGACGGCGGGTTTCAGCCCCAGCATTTT
>TRBV6-1|few|NA|TRBJ2-7
CASSTPLDEQYF
TGTGCCAGCAGTACACCGTTGGACGAGCAGTACTTC
>TRBV20-1|NA|NA|TRBJ2-3
CSADSQRDTQYF
TGCAGTGCTGATTCACAGCGGGATACGCAGTATTTT
>TRBV28|NA|NA|TRBJ2-6
CASSYGLGLANVLTF
TGTGCCAGCTCTTATGGTCTGGGGTTGGCCAACGTCCTGACTTTC
>TRBV7-2|NA|TRBD1|TRBJ1-6
CASSLAPGTGGLLRYNSPLHF
TGTGCCAGCAGCTTAGCCCCCGGGACAGGGGGCCTCCTTCGGTATAATTCACCCCTCCACTTT
>TRBV20-1|NA|NA|TRBJ2-7
CSATVPRGQFYEQYF
TGCAGTGCCACAGTACCCCGGGGCCAGTTCTACGAGCAGTACTTC
>TRBV6-2/TRBV6-3|NA|NA|TRBJ1-5
CASRTPKGAGWPQPQHF
TGTGCCAGCAGAACACCTAAAGGTGCAGGGTGGCCTCAGCCCCAGCATTTT
>TRBV7-2|NA|TRBD1|TRBJ1-2
CASSLGVTGVGYTF
TGTGCCAGCAGCTTAGGTGTGACAGGGGTCGGCTACACCTTC
>TRBV27|NA|NA|TRBJ2-5
CASRPGSLKSGTQYF
TGTGCCAGCAGACCCGGGAGTTTAAAATCAGGGACCCAGTACTTC
>TRBV11-3|NA|NA|TRBJ2-7
CASSFAPGTYEQYF
TGTGCCAGCAGCTTTGCTCCAGGGACCTACGAGCAGTACTTC
>TRBV6-1|NA|NA|TRBJ2-1
CASRGGGGSGEQFF
TGTGCCAGCAGGGGTGGGGGGGGCTCTGGTGAGCAGTTCTTC
>TRBV6-5|few|NA|TRBJ2-7
CASSYLASPYEQYF
TGTGCCAGCAGTTACTTGGCTAGCCCCTACGAGCAGTACTTC
>TRBV15|few|TRBD2|TRBJ2-3
CATSTRRGGRSTDTQYF
TGTGCCACCAGCACCCGTCGGGGCGGGAGATCAACAGATACGCAGTATTTT
>TRBV20-1|few|NA|TRBJ2-7
CSASPQGAYEQYF
TGCAGTGCTTCTCCGCAGGGAGCCTACGAGCAGTACTTC
>TRBV7-2|few|TRBD2|TRBJ2-1
CASSLGGGRAAGEQFF
TGTGCCAGCAGCTTAGGAGGCGGGAGGGCAGCTGGTGAGCAGTTCTTC
>TRBV20-1|medium-sized|TRBD2|TRBJ2-3
CSARDGSERSGSSTDTQYF
TGCAGTGCTAGAGATGGTTCAGAACGTAGCGGGAGTAGCACAGATACGCAGTATTTT
>TRBV19|NA|NA|TRBJ1-5
CASSIGGMGPQHF
TGTGCCAGTAGTATAGGGGGGATGGGGCCCCAGCATTTT
>TRBV11-2|NA|NA|TRBJ1-6
CASSPGYSPLHF
TGTGCCAGCAGCCCTGGGTACTCACCCCTCCACTTT
>TRBV28|NA|NA|TRBJ2-6
CASSLEWGSGANVLTF
TGTGCCAGCAGTTTAGAGTGGGGATCTGGGGCCAACGTCCTGACTTTC
>TRBV20-1|few|NA|TRBJ1-5
CSARRPGQLIDQPQHF
TGCAGTGCTAGACGCCCAGGGCAGCTCATCGATCAGCCCCAGCATTTT
>TRBV4-3|NA|NA|TRBJ2-2
CASSQDPRRELFF
TGCGCCAGCAGCCAAGACCCCCGGCGGGAGCTGTTTTTT
>TRBV20-1|NA|NA|TRBJ1-2
CSIFGLSYGYTF
TGCAGTATTTTTGGGTTAAGCTATGGCTACACCTTC
>TRBV30|NA|NA|TRBJ2-1
CAWSATRRSGNEQFF
TGTGCCTGGAGTGCGACTAGAAGATCGGGGAATGAGCAGTTCTTC
>TRBV20-1|few|NA|TRBJ1-6
CSARIGRTSSYNSPLHF
TGCAGTGCTAGAATAGGACGGACGAGCTCCTATAATTCACCCCTCCACTTT
>TRBV11-3|NA|TRBD2|TRBJ2-5
CASAFGGGRETQYF
TGTGCCAGCGCCTTCGGGGGGGGCCGAGAGACCCAGTACTTC
>TRBV27|NA|TRBD2|TRBJ2-7
CASSLSREGSNEQYF
TGTGCCAGCAGTTTATCGCGGGAGGGCTCGAACGAGCAGTACTTC
>TRBV5-1|NA|NA|TRBJ1-2
CASSIDGTSNYGYTF
TGCGCCAGCAGCATAGACGGGACTTCTAACTATGGCTACACCTTC
>TRBV6-2/TRBV6-3|few|TRBD1|TRBJ1-5
CASEDRGGQPQHF
TGTGCCAGCGAAGACAGGGGGGGTCAGCCCCAGCATTTT
>TRBV6-5|NA|NA|TRBJ2-3
CASSYALGGPDTQYF
TGTGCCAGCAGTTACGCCTTGGGAGGTCCAGATACGCAGTATTTT
>TRBV20-1|NA|TRBD2|TRBJ2-3
CSARGTSGIRADTQYF
TGCAGTGCTAGAGGGACTAGCGGGATAAGGGCAGATACGCAGTATTTT
>TRBV15|NA|TRBD1|TRBJ1-4
CATSRAGQGGEKLFF
TGTGCCACCAGCAGAGCGGGACAGGGTGGTGAAAAACTGTTTTTT
>TRBV27|NA|TRBD1|TRBJ2-1
CASSLLVFDRDFNEQFF
TGTGCCAGCAGTTTATTGGTCTTCGACAGGGATTTCAATGAGCAGTTCTTC
>TRBV5-4|NA|TRBD1|TRBJ1-2
CASSLADRVAYGYTF
TGTGCCAGCAGCTTGGCGGACAGGGTGGCCTATGGCTACACCTTC
>TRBV6-1|NA|NA|TRBJ2-5
CASSEPETQYF
TGTGCCAGCAGTGAACCAGAGACCCAGTACTTC
>TRBV27|few|TRBD1|TRBJ1-2
CASSIGPQGAGGYTF
TGTGCCAGCAGTATCGGACCACAGGGGGCAGGGGGCTACACCTTC
>TRBV7-9|few|TRBD1|TRBJ2-7
CASSLEGTAQQYF
TGTGCCAGCAGCTTAGAAGGGACAGCCCAGCAGTACTTC
>TRBV2|few|NA|TRBJ1-2
CASSVGALNYGYTF
TGTGCCAGCAGTGTTGGGGCCCTTAACTATGGCTACACCTTC
>TRBV20-1|NA|TRBD1|TRBJ2-6
CSATGTAISGANVLTF
TGCAGTGCAACCGGGACAGCGATATCTGGGGCCAACGTCCTGACTTTC
>TRBV19|NA|TRBD1|TRBJ2-6
CASLGTGLSGANVLTF
TGTGCCAGTTTGGGGACAGGCCTCTCTGGGGCCAACGTCCTGACTTTC
>TRBV7-8|NA|NA|TRBJ2-1
CASSLEQASYNEQFF
TGTGCCAGCAGCTTAGAACAAGCGTCCTACAATGAGCAGTTCTTC
>TRBV29-1|NA|TRBD2|TRBJ2-1
CSVDLRLAAYNEQFF
TGCAGCGTTGATCTTCGACTAGCGGCTTACAATGAGCAGTTCTTC
>TRBV7-2|few|TRBD2|TRBJ2-3
CASSLGLAGGRTDTQYF
TGTGCCAGCAGCTTAGGTCTAGCGGGAGGCCGCACAGATACGCAGTATTTT
>TRBV20-1|NA|NA|TRBJ2-4
CSANAQAAKNIQYF
TGCAGTGCTAACGCGCAGGCTGCCAAAAACATTCAGTACTTC
>TRBV30|NA|NA|TRBJ2-5
CAWSKETQYF
TGTGCCTGGAGTAAAGAGACCCAGTACTTC
>TRBV7-6|few|TRBD2|TRBJ2-6
CASSLVIAGGFQSGANVLTF
TGTGCCAGCAGCTTAGTGATAGCGGGAGGATTTCAATCTGGGGCCAACGTCCTGACTTTC
>TRBV6-1|NA|TRBD2|TRBJ2-3
CASSPRSQGLAGAGDTQYF
TGTGCCAGCAGTCCCCGTAGTCAGGGACTAGCGGGAGCAGGTGATACGCAGTATTTT
>TRBV7-2|NA|NA|TRBJ1-5
CASSLALVTGPDQPQHF
TGTGCCAGCAGCTTAGCATTAGTAACCGGCCCGGACCAGCCCCAGCATTTT
>TRBV28|NA|NA|TRBJ1-3
CASSYLSGGHTIYF
TGTGCCAGCAGTTACTTATCCGGGGGGCACACCATATATTTT
>TRBV20-1|few|NA|TRBJ2-3
CSARTDFPQYF
TGCAGTGCTCGGACCGACTTTCCGCAGTATTTT
>TRBV6-1|NA|TRBD1|TRBJ1-2
CASSRDRSDGYTF
TGTGCCAGCAGTCGGGACAGGTCTGATGGCTACACCTTC
>TRBV7-9|NA|NA|TRBJ1-2
CASSLDQGGNYGYTF
TGTGCCAGCAGCTTAGACCAGGGCGGTAACTATGGCTACACCTTC
>TRBV28|few|NA|TRBJ1-5
CASSLDGQPQHF
TGTGCCAGCAGTTTAGACGGTCAGCCCCAGCATTTT
>TRBV7-2|NA|NA|TRBJ2-3
CASSLVVGQSTDTQYF
TGTGCCAGCAGCTTAGTCGTCGGACAAAGCACAGATACGCAGTATTTT
>TRBV2|NA|NA|TRBJ2-7
CASSPPGAGAYEQYF
TGTGCCAGCAGCCCCCCGGGGGCGGGAGCCTACGAGCAGTACTTC
>TRBV20-1|NA|TRBD2|TRBJ2-7
CSARWGRTSGSDEQYF
TGCAGTGCTAGATGGGGTCGGACTAGCGGTTCCGACGAGCAGTACTTC
>TRBV7-2|few|NA|TRBJ2-1
CASRQGGIAETYNEQFF
TGTGCCAGCAGGCAGGGGGGTATAGCGGAAACTTACAATGAGCAGTTCTTC
>TRBV19|NA|NA|TRBJ1-5
CASSILGLNQPQHF
TGTGCCAGTAGTATATTAGGGTTGAATCAGCCCCAGCATTTT
>TRBV14|once|NA|TRBJ1-2
CASSQDLKHPLSF
TGTGCCAGCAGCCAAGATTTGAAACACCCCTTAAGCTTC
>TRBV2|NA|TRBD2|TRBJ2-7
CASTGTSFTYEQYF
TGTGCCAGCACCGGGACTAGCTTTACCTACGAGCAGTACTTC